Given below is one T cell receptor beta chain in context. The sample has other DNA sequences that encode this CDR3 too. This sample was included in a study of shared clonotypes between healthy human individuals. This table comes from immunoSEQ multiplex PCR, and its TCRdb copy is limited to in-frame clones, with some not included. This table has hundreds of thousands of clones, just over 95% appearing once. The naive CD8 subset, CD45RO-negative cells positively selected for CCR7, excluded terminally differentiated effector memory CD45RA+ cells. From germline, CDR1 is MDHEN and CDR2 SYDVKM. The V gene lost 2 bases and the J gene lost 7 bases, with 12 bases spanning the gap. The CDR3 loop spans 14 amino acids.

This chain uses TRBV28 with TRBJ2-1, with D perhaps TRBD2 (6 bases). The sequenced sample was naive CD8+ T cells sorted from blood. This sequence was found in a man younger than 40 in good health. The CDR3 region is CASSLLEGRNEQFF. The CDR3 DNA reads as TGTGCCAGCAGTTTACTGGAGGGAAGGAATGAGCAGTTCTTC.